This T cell receptor (beta chain) is drawn from a study of T cells after yellow fever vaccination. General study results and limits: Contamination by abundant bulk-population clonotypes could be present in FACS-sorted repertoires. Post-booster repertoires again held most primary-vaccination clones (roughly 96% CD4, 88% CD8).

This clonotype was observed at least ten times. The antigen is unknown. In making TCR cDNA, 5'RACE template switching added a universal primer site and UMIs to it. TCRdb used MiXCR to reprocess the 5' RACE reads, holding one entry per CDR3 protein. The repertoire holds 250,000 to 400,000 distinct CDR3 sequences, with 3.5% to 5% as singletons. With V trimmed by 4 bases and J by 5 bases, 6 bases remained unmatched. Germline CDR1 and CDR2: SGHNT and YYREEE (reference sequence). CDR3 size: 15 residues. The input for sequencing was PBMCs, taken 15 days after the yellow fever booster vaccination. V and J are TRBV5-4 and TRBJ2-3, with 11 bases that match TRBD2. The receptor was derived from a man between 18 and 35 years old who received the YFV17D yellow fever vaccine. CDR3 protein: CASSLSGGAGDTQYF. In nucleotides, the CDR3 is TGTGCCAGCAGCCTTAGCGGGGGGGCTGGAGATACGCAGTATTTT.